Described below is a single T cell receptor beta chain sequence and its context. The antigen is unknown. At one end the junction does not follow the germline gene, possibly because of a read error. Those patients picked for sequencing had displayed CD8+CD57+ cell expansion on flow cytometry. The germline V gene encodes CDR1 DFQATT and CDR2 SNEGSKA (reference sequence). The CDR3 consists of 14 residues. The entry originates in a study of CD8+CD57+ T cells in acquired aplastic anemia. Study-level results: Researchers reported that CD8+ Simpson's diversity was not significantly different in patients versus controls.

Both TCR beta VDJ combination and CDR3 sequence profiling were carried out. Genomic DNA was the template for this profiling. From the reads, TCRdb called clonotypes with MiXCR, one entry per CDR3 protein. The sample yields over 150,000 distinct CDR3 sequences, 48% seen once. The rearrangement uses TRBV20-1 and TRBJ2-7; D gene unclear. The TCR sequence derives from a human donor with aplastic anemia. Specimen: sorted CD4+, CD8+, or CD8+CD57+ T cells (not recorded which) from PBMCs. For the CDR3, the DNA is TGCAGTGCTGCCCCTAGTATCGAGATGTACGAGCAGTGCTTC. Its translation is CSAAPSIEMYEQCF.